A single sample gave rise to the 8 T cell receptor beta chains below, sequenced in a study of blood T cell repertoires in COVID-19. Sequencing used immunoSEQ multiplex PCR; TCRdb keeps in-frame clones, though not all of them. The data contain about 300,000 clones, around 89% of them seen just once; the ten biggest clones take up under 8%. The source material was peripheral blood. The receptors here all came from a man aged 18-30 years who had recovered from COVID-19.

V usage is TRBV19 and J usage is TRBJ1-1; 9 bases fit TRBD1. The V gene end was trimmed by 10 bases and the J gene end by 6 bases; junction bases not matched to a gene: 9. The CDR3 sequence is 13 residues long. Germline CDR1 LNHDA, CDR2 SQIVND (reference sequence). The CDR3 DNA reads as TGTGCCACCCAGGGACAGGGCGGGTCTGAAGCTTTCTTT. Translation: CATQGQGGSEAFF. The full variable domain, its missing parts supplied by reference TRBV19 and TRBJ1-1, is DGGITQSPKYLFRKEGQNVTLSCEQNLNHDAMYWYRQDPGQGLRLIYYSQIVNDFQKGDIAEGYSVSREKKESFPLTVTSAQKNPTAFYLCATQGQGGSEAFFGQGTRLTVV.

V and J are TRBV6-2 or TRBV6-3 and TRBJ1-1; D gene unclear. Germline-derived CDR1 and CDR2 are MNHEY and SVGEGT. This CDR3 has 14 residues. Trimming removed 2 bases from V and 5 bases from J, with 12 bases in between. CDR3 protein: CASSYAGRRTEAFF. In DNA, the CDR3 is TGTGCCAGCAGTTACGCAGGCCGGAGGACTGAAGCTTTCTTT.

V and J are TRBV3-1 (or the pseudogene TRBV3-2) and TRBJ2-1; a weak D match, TRBD2 (6 bases). The CDR3 is made up of 14 amino acids. The germline V gene has CDR1 LGHDT and CDR2 YNNKEL (reference sequence). The V end lost 5 bases, the J end lost 4 bases, and 12 bases lay between the germline ends. This chain's CDR3 is CASSRGTGYNEQFF. The CDR3 nucleotides are TGTGCCAGCAGCAGAGGGACTGGTTACAATGAGCAGTTCTTC.

The V and J genes are TRBV2 and TRBJ1-5; 7 bases are a match to TRBD1. V lost 8 bases to trimming and J lost 6 bases; unmatched junction nucleotides: 10. Per germline, CDR1 SNHLY and CDR2 FYNNEI. The CDR3 is made up of 14 amino acids. For the CDR3, the DNA is TGTGCCAGCCGATTGACAGGGATAGGTCAGCCCCAGCATTTT. Protein: CASRLTGIGQPQHF.

The chain employs TRBV27 and TRBJ1-1; TRBD1 matches at 7 bases. The CDR3 spans 15 residues. Losses at the gene ends were 0 bases for V and 6 bases for J; bases not matched to a gene: 7. CDR1 is MNHEY and CDR2 is SMNVEV in the germline V gene (reference sequence). In nucleotides, the CDR3 is TGTGCCAGCAGTTTATCGGGGCAGGGGGACCCTGAAGCTTTCTTT. It encodes CASSLSGQGDPEAFF.

The V call is TRBV27, the J call TRBJ1-2, with D tentatively TRBD1 (6 bases). Deletions cut 0 bases from V and 8 bases from J, with 16 bases between. The CDR3 is 15 residues long. CDR1 MNHEY and CDR2 SMNVEV come from the germline V gene (reference sequence). The CDR3 DNA follows: TGTGCCAGCAGTTTATCGGGGCAGGGGAGTGTCGGCTACACCTTC. This gives the protein CASSLSGQGSVGYTF.

The table lists this clone with a count of one. The V gene is TRBV5-1, the J gene TRBJ2-1, with D maybe TRBD1 (5 bases). V was shortened by 4 bases and J by 1 base, with 15 bases between the two germline ends. The V gene's germline CDR1 is SGHRS and CDR2 YFSETQ. This CDR3 comprises 16 residues. The chain's CDR3 is CASSGNSRASYNEQFF. CDR3 DNA sequence: TGCGCCAGCAGCGGAAACAGCAGGGCTTCCTACAATGAGCAGTTCTTC.

The chain joins TRBV9 to TRBJ2-7; 10 bases align to TRBD2. The CDR3 length is 16 residues. V shed 0 bases and J 3 bases; nucleotides not matched to a gene: 6. Germline CDR1 SGDLS, CDR2 YYNGEE. CDR3 nucleotide sequence: TGTGCCAGCAGCGTAGATAGCGGGGGGTCCTTCTACGAGCAGTACTTC. It yields the protein CASSVDSGGSFYEQYF.